This paragraph covers one TCR beta chain sequence. Its antigen is still unknown. This record belongs to a study of post-analysis software for immune sequencing data. Study at large: The disease courses covered relapsing-remitting, secondary progressive and progressive-relapsing multiple sclerosis. Whole-study findings and limits: TRBV5-6, TRBV5-1 and TRBV20-1 belonged to a set of about 5 TRBV segments that were more frequent in patients than controls. By F measure, samples from a shared preparation batch strongly co-clustered. Controls showed significantly higher normalized Chao1 diversity than did multiple sclerosis patients.

Incorporated into the TCR beta cDNA libraries were unique molecular identifiers, which served to reduce PCR and sequencing biases. TCRdb fed the PCR reads into MiXCR, producing one record per CDR3 protein. Of more than 450,000 distinct CDR3 sequences detected, around 31% appear once; the ten largest clones hold under 7%. The CDR3 totals 16 residues. CDR1 is SGDLS, CDR2 YYNGEE, per germline. V dropped 2 bases and J dropped 10 bases, with 22 bases sitting between them. The receptor was derived from a girl aged 2-17 years with multiple sclerosis. The source material was blood. V gene TRBV9 combines with J gene TRBJ2-1; D tentatively fits TRBD1 or TRBD2 (7 bases each). The CDR3 nucleotides are TGTGCCAGCAGCGTTCGGGGGGACCCACTACAGGGGGAGCAGTTCTTC. Translated, it gives CASSVRGDPLQGEQFF.